Listed below are T cell receptor beta chains from one sample, sequenced in a study of early T cells in non-severe SARS-CoV-2 infection. TCRdb reprocessed the 5' RACE reads with MiXCR, giving one entry per CDR3 protein. The sample shows tens of thousands of distinct CDR3 sequences, 20% to 25% of them seen only once. Sequencing used whole blood, obtained at baseline. These receptors all stem from an adult who was a healthcare worker with PCR-confirmed SARS-CoV-2 infection or an uninfected control (not recorded which). The CDR3 runs from the conserved cysteine through the conserved F or W. A D gene is named only where the DNA matches it firmly. Clone size is given for some rows only: seen once, a few or many times, or a class if the clone is expanded.

once	15	-	TRBV2	TRBJ2-7	CASSEFGGDSYEQYF	TGTGCCAGCAGTGAATTCGGCGGGGACTCCTACGAGCAGTACTTC
few	16	-	TRBV3-1	TRBJ2-1	CASSPRGRSSYNEQFF	TGTGCCAGCAGCCCTCGAGGGAGGAGCTCCTACAATGAGCAGTTCTTC
few	13	-	TRBV27	TRBJ1-1	CASSFRDDTEAFF	TGTGCCAGCAGTTTTCGGGATGACACTGAAGCTTTCTTT
few	12	-	TRBV20-1	TRBJ1-1	CSARAENTEAFF	TGCAGTGCTAGGGCAGAGAACACTGAAGCTTTCTTT
few	14	-	TRBV3-1	TRBJ2-5	CASSQAGIGETQYF	TGTGCCAGCAGCCAGGCAGGGATAGGAGAGACCCAGTACTTC
-	13	-	TRBV20-1	TRBJ2-2	CSARTDPTGELFF	TGCAGTGCTAGGACAGATCCCACCGGGGAGCTGTTTTTT
-	16	TRBD1	TRBV5-1	TRBJ1-1	CASSPGTGGFNTEAFF	TGCGCCAGCAGTCCCGGGACAGGGGGATTCAACACTGAAGCTTTCTTT
few	15	TRBD1	TRBV5-5	TRBJ2-7	CASSLGTGMDYEQYF	TGTGCCAGCAGCTTGGGGACAGGGATGGACTACGAGCAGTACTTC
-	12	-	TRBV5-1	TRBJ2-3	CASSLETDTQYF	TGCGCCAGCAGCTTGGAGACAGATACGCAGTATTTT
-	15	TRBD1	TRBV7-3	TRBJ2-1	CASSRDRGEYNEQFF	TGTGCCAGCAGCCGTGACAGGGGAGAGTACAATGAGCAGTTCTTC
few	13	-	TRBV7-2	TRBJ2-2	CASSLMPTGELFF	TGTGCCAGCAGCTTAATGCCAACCGGGGAGCTGTTTTTT
few	15	TRBD1	TRBV13	TRBJ1-3	CASSQDRAAGNTIYF	TGTGCCAGCAGCCAGGACAGGGCGGCCGGAAACACCATATATTTT
-	12	-	TRBV2	TRBJ2-7	CASSELTYEQYF	TGTGCCAGCAGTGAATTGACCTACGAGCAGTACTTC
many	14	-	TRBV7-3	TRBJ2-2	CASSLSGSGGELFF	TGTGCCAGCAGCTTATCAGGGTCCGGCGGGGAGCTGTTTTTT
-	12	-	TRBV27	TRBJ2-3	CASSRSRDTQYF	TGTGCCAGCAGTCGAAGCCGGGATACGCAGTATTTT
few	14	TRBD2	TRBV9	TRBJ2-1	CASGSGGARNEQFF	TGTGCCAGCGGTAGCGGGGGGGCGCGAAATGAGCAGTTCTTC
-	12	-	TRBV19	TRBJ2-1	CASSPDSDEQFF	TGTGCCAGTAGTCCCGATAGCGATGAGCAGTTCTTC
few	14	-	TRBV11-2	TRBJ1-6	CASSLTRVNSPLHF	TGTGCCAGCAGCTTGACCCGGGTTAATTCACCCCTCCACTTT
-	16	TRBD1	TRBV12-5	TRBJ2-7	CASGLVAGQENYEQYF	TGTGCTAGTGGTTTGGTTGCAGGACAGGAAAACTACGAGCAGTACTTC
-	14	TRBD2	TRBV7-3	TRBJ2-3	CASSPGLDTDTQYF	TGTGCCAGCAGCCCGGGACTAGACACAGATACGCAGTATTTT
few	15	-	TRBV27	TRBJ1-1	CASSLYGAGTTEAFF	TGTGCCAGCAGTTTATATGGGGCTGGGACCACTGAAGCTTTCTTT
few	16	-	TRBV5-1	TRBJ2-7	CASSPLGGDEGYEQYF	TGCGCCAGCAGCCCTCTGGGGGGCGATGAGGGATACGAGCAGTACTTC
-	17	-	TRBV7-8	TRBJ2-6	CASSPRTDFSGANVLTF	TGTGCCAGCAGCCCCCGGACAGATTTTTCTGGGGCCAACGTCCTGACTTTC
-	12	-	TRBV12-3/TRBV12-4	TRBJ1-2	CASSLWVLGYTF	TGTGCCAGCAGTTTATGGGTTCTTGGCTACACCTTC
-	15	-	TRBV12-3/TRBV12-4	TRBJ1-5	CASSTDGSINQPQHF	TGTGCCAGCAGCACCGACGGCAGCATTAATCAGCCCCAGCATTTT
many	13	-	TRBV11-2	TRBJ2-1	CASSSDSYNEQFF	TGTGCCAGCAGCTCCGACAGTTACAATGAGCAGTTCTTC
-	12	TRBD1	TRBV12-3/TRBV12-4	TRBJ1-2	CASSWTGYGYTF	TGTGCCAGCAGCTGGACAGGCTATGGCTACACCTTC
-	16	-	TRBV3-1	TRBJ2-6	CASSQSQGSGANVLTF	TGTGCCAGCAGCCAAAGTCAGGGCTCTGGGGCCAACGTCCTGACTTTC
few	15	-	TRBV20-1	TRBJ1-6	CSARPAGSYNSPLHF	TGCAGTGCTAGGCCCGCGGGGTCCTATAATTCACCCCTCCACTTT
-	16	-	TRBV5-1	TRBJ2-6	CASSLAGSSGANVLTF	TGCGCCAGCAGCTTGGCAGGAAGCTCTGGGGCCAACGTCCTGACTTTC
few	16	TRBD2	TRBV5-1	TRBJ2-5	CASSSGLAGGQETQYF	TGCGCCAGCAGCTCGGGACTAGCGGGGGGACAAGAGACCCAGTACTTC
few	11	-	TRBV20-1	TRBJ1-1	CSARAPLGAFF	TGCAGTGCTAGAGCCCCGTTAGGGGCTTTCTTT
few	13	-	TRBV6-1	TRBJ2-3	CASSEAPVDTQYF	TGTGCCAGCAGTGAAGCGCCAGTAGATACGCAGTATTTT
few	12	-	TRBV6-6	TRBJ2-5	CASSYSGETQYF	TGTGCCAGCAGTTACTCGGGGGAGACCCAGTACTTC
few	14	-	TRBV7-9	TRBJ1-2	CASSLGGGFNGYTF	TGTGCCAGCAGCTTAGGTGGGGGTTTTAATGGCTACACCTTC
-	17	TRBD1	TRBV5-6	TRBJ1-1	CASTLHPGTGGSTEAFF	TGTGCCAGCACCCTTCATCCGGGGACAGGGGGAAGTACTGAAGCTTTCTTT
few	14	-	TRBV18	TRBJ2-5	CASSPPNYQETQYF	TGTGCCAGCTCACCACCGAACTACCAAGAGACCCAGTACTTC
-	18	-	TRBV7-9	TRBJ2-3	CASSYTTPLVGSTDTQYF	TGTGCCAGCAGTTATACTACCCCCCTCGTGGGGAGCACAGATACGCAGTATTTT
-	13	-	TRBV9	TRBJ1-1	CASTNSFNSEAFF	TGTGCCAGCACCAACTCCTTCAACAGTGAAGCTTTCTTT
-	15	-	TRBV11-2	TRBJ2-2	CASSLDGLAGGELFF	TGTGCCAGCAGCTTAGATGGGTTGGCGGGCGGGGAGCTGTTTTTT
-	12	TRBD1	TRBV19	TRBJ2-7	CASRQGSGEQYF	TGTGCCAGCCGACAGGGTTCTGGCGAGCAGTACTTC
few	20	-	TRBV5-1	TRBJ2-6	CASSLVTGDALFSGANVLTF	TGCGCCAGCAGCTTGGTAACGGGGGATGCCCTCTTCTCTGGGGCCAACGTCCTGACTTTC
few	13	-	TRBV3-1	TRBJ2-7	CASSLGLTYEQYF	TGTGCCAGCAGCCTAGGACTAACCTACGAGCAGTACTTC
-	15	-	TRBV10-3	TRBJ2-2	CAISEVLGRTGELFF	TGTGCCATCAGTGAAGTCTTGGGGCGCACCGGGGAGCTGTTTTTT